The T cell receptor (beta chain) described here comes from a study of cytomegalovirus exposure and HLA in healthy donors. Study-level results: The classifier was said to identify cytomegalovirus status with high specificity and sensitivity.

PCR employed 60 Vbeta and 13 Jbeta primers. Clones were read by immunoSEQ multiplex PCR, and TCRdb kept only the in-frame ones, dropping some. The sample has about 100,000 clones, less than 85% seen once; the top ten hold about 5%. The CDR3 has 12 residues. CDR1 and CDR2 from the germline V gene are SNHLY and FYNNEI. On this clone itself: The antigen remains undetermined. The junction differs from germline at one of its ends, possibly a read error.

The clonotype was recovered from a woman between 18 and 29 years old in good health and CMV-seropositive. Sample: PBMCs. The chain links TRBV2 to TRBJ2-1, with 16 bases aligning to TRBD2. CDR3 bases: TGTGCCAGCCAGGGACTAGCGGGAGGGCCGGTCTTC. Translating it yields CASQGLAGGPVF.